The entry that follows covers one TCR beta chain sequence. The CDR3 covers 15 residues. The V gene's germline CDR1 is MNHEY and CDR2 SVGAGI. The trim removed 4 bases at V and 4 bases at J, leaving 5 bases unmatched. The sample comes from a study of cytomegalovirus exposure and HLA in healthy donors. In the PCR, 60 Vbeta and 13 Jbeta primers were used. TCRdb keeps only in-frame clones here, not all; method: immunoSEQ multiplex PCR. The data show about 110,000 clones, less than 85% seen once. The chain is built from TRBV6-5 and TRBJ2-2, with 8 nucleotides matching TRBD1. This receptor was obtained from a man between 40 and 49 years old in good health and CMV-seropositive. Sequencing used PBMCs. The CDR3 bases are TGTGCCAGCAGTTTCGACAGGGGTGGCACCGGGGAGCTGTTTTTT. Protein sequence: CASSFDRGGTGELFF.